Listed here are 22 T cell receptor beta chains from one sample, sequenced in a study of T cells in Graves' hyperthyroidism and ophthalmopathy (dated by TCRdb to between 2018 and 2021). Libraries were built with multiplex PCR. Data came from an Illumina HiSeq 2000. The TCR beta CDR3 regions were amplified from the RNA transcripts. The TCR CDR3 was subjected to a first round of RT-PCR using the HTBI primer set and the Qiagen OneStep RT-PCR kit. The public reads were run again by TCRdb, first through fastp at Q25 and then through MiXCR, and only productive beta chains were kept. CDR3 protein sequences are deduplicated, and each keeps its most common genes and DNA. The sample table contains some 420,000 distinct CDR3 sequences; only one count was recorded for about 13% of them. Of the sample, about 4.9% falls within the top ten clones. The sample was blood. These receptors all stem from a young woman with Graves' hyperthyroidism.

This clonotype has a count of ten or more. This chain uses TRBV11-2 with TRBJ2-1, with 10 positions matching TRBD1. The germline CDR1 and CDR2 sequences are SGHAT and FQNNGV. The CDR3 has 16 residues. Germline trimming cut 3 bases from V and 3 bases from J; bases unmatched to any gene: 5. CDR3 nucleotides: TGTGCCAGCAGCTTCGAGGGACAGGGGTTCTACAATGAGCAGTTCTTC. The encoded protein is CASSFEGQGFYNEQFF.

This clonotype was seen many times. The chain has TRBV3-1 and TRBJ2-7; TRBD2 might be the D (5 bases). The CDR3 has 16 residues. CDR1 and CDR2 from the germline V gene are LGHDT and YNNKEL (reference sequence). V was shortened by 0 bases and J by 6 bases, with 18 bases between the two germline ends. The CDR3: CASSQEFDGGGSEQYF. The CDR3 DNA is TGTGCCAGCAGCCAAGAATTCGACGGTGGCGGGTCCGAGCAGTACTTC.

This clonotype was observed a few times. The chain employs TRBV28 and TRBJ2-7; a possible D gene is TRBD1 (6 bases). Germline lookup yields CDR1 MDHEN and CDR2 SYDVKM. CDR3 size: 12 residues. V lost 4 bases and J 6 bases, leaving 10 bases between the germline ends. The CDR3 reads CASSSGVAEQYF. CDR3 coding DNA: TGTGCCAGCAGTTCAGGGGTAGCCGAGCAGTACTTC. The whole variable domain, filled in from reference TRBV28 and TRBJ2-7, reads DVKVTQSSRYLVKRTGEKVFLECVQDMDHENMFWYRQDPGLGLRLIYFSYDVKMKEKGDIPEGYSVSREKKERFSLILESASTNQTSMYLCASSSGVAEQYFGPGTRLTVT.

The sample holds a few counts of this clonotype. The chain couples TRBV6-1 to TRBJ2-3; TRBD1 agrees at 9 bases. From germline, CDR1 is MNHNS and CDR2 SASEGT. The CDR3 spans 15 residues. The V segment lost 3 bases and the J segment 4 bases; nucleotides outside the gene matches: 5. CDR3 in DNA: TGTGCCAGCAGTGAGGCGACAGGGGGGGCAGATACGCAGTATTTT. Encoded protein: CASSEATGGADTQYF.

This clonotype came up many times. This chain uses TRBV28 with TRBJ2-4; no firm D call. V was shortened by 5 bases and J by 0 bases, with 11 bases between the two germline ends. The CDR3 sequence is 15 residues long. Per germline, CDR1 MDHEN and CDR2 SYDVKM. The CDR3 nucleotides read TGTGCCAGCAGTCCCACATCGATAGCCAAAAACATTCAGTACTTC. Protein product: CASSPTSIAKNIQYF.

This clonotype was seen ten or more times. V gene TRBV29-1 combines with J gene TRBJ2-3; TRBD2 agrees at 11 bases. CDR3 length equals 18 residues. The V gene end was trimmed by 5 bases and the J gene end by 0 bases; junction bases not matched to a gene: 13. Germline V CDR1 and CDR2: SQVTM, ANQGSEA. Written as DNA, the CDR3 is TGCAGCGTTTGTGGGACTAGCGGATCCGGAGCTAGCACAGATACGCAGTATTTT. It codes for CSVCGTSGSGASTDTQYF.

This clonotype was recorded many times. The chain joins TRBV6-1 to TRBJ2-1; the D is unclear. The CDR3 is 12 amino acids. The germline V and J ends were trimmed by 5 bases and 8 bases, with 10 bases remaining between them. In germline, CDR1 is MNHNS, CDR2 SASEGT. CDR3 sequence reads: CASSNFVDEQFF. In DNA, the CDR3 is TGTGCCAGCAGTAACTTCGTGGATGAGCAGTTCTTC.

This clonotype came up many times. The chain is built from TRBV12-3 or TRBV12-4 and TRBJ2-1; 7 nucleotides align to TRBD1. V trimming: 3 bases; J trimming: 2 bases; junction bases outside the gene matches: 10. The CDR3 is 17 residues long. CDR3 sequence: CASSLALDRDPYNEQFF. CDR3 DNA sequence: TGTGCCAGCAGTTTGGCCTTAGACAGGGATCCCTACAATGAGCAGTTCTTC.

This clonotype was observed many times. The chain has TRBV27 and TRBJ2-1, with D perhaps TRBD1 (9 bases). There are 14 residues in the CDR3. V was clipped by 5 bases and J by 9 bases, with 17 bases between them. CDR1 MNHEY and CDR2 SMNVEV come from the germline V gene (reference sequence). CDR3 amino acids: CASSPGQGLGEQFF. Here the CDR3 DNA reads TGTGCCAGCAGTCCGGGACAGGGACTAGGTGAGCAGTTCTTC.

The chain uses TRBV20-1 and TRBJ2-1, with TRBD1 matching 11 bases. The V and J ends lost 4 bases and 5 bases, in that order; junction bases with no gene match: 10. Germline CDR1 and CDR2: DFQATT and SNEGSKA (reference sequence). The CDR3 runs to 16 residues. As DNA, the CDR3 is TGCAGTGCTAAAAAGCCAGGGACAGGGGGGAACAATGAGCAGTTCTTC. It specifies CSAKKPGTGGNNEQFF.

This clonotype was counted ten times or more. The V and J genes are TRBV6-2 or TRBV6-3 and TRBJ1-1; D gene ambiguous. This CDR3 comprises 14 residues. With 6 bases removed from V and 1 base from J, the gap between germline ends came to 12 bases. CDR1 MNHEY and CDR2 SVGEGT come from the germline V gene. CDR3 in DNA: TGTGCCAGCAGACTAATGGGTAAGAACACTGAAGCTTTCTTT. As protein: CASRLMGKNTEAFF.

J is TRBJ2-1 and V is TRBV20-1; no reliable D call. CDR1 is DFQATT, CDR2 SNEGSKA, per germline (reference sequence). This CDR3 comprises 13 residues. Trimming stripped 6 bases from V and 8 bases from J, with 17 bases between. The CDR3 sequence: CSAITLNRDEQFF. Here the CDR3 DNA reads TGCAGTGCAATAACTCTTAATCGGGATGAGCAGTTCTTC.

Only a few counts were recorded for this clonotype. The chain links TRBV10-3 to TRBJ1-6; 12 bases are a match to TRBD1. The CDR3 length is 17 residues. V gave up 3 bases and J gave up 10 bases; unmatched junction bases: 10. Looked up from germline, CDR1 is ENHRY and CDR2 is SYGVKD. The CDR3 DNA is TGTGCCATCAGTGAAACACCGGGACAGGGGGCAAAGTCACCCCTCCACTTT. Its protein product is CAISETPGQGAKSPLHF.

The chain carries TRBV27 and TRBJ2-6, with D perhaps given as TRBD1 or TRBD2 (5 bases each). The CDR3 is made up of 16 amino acids. V lost 5 bases and J lost 0, with 11 bases in between. CDR1 is MNHEY, CDR2 SMNVEV, per germline (reference sequence). CDR3 loop: CASSGGPLSGANVLTF. As DNA, the CDR3 is TGTGCCAGCAGTGGGGGACCCCTCTCTGGGGCCAACGTCCTGACTTTC.

This clonotype was detected ten times or more. The chain employs TRBV6-1 and TRBJ1-1, with no clear D. The CDR3 is 15 amino acids. V gave up 2 bases and J gave up 5 bases, with 15 bases separating them. Germline CDR1 and CDR2: MNHNS and SASEGT. The CDR3 nucleotides read TGTGCCAGCAGTGAATACCGTCTCTCGGGAACTGAAGCTTTCTTT. This translates into CASSEYRLSGTEAFF.

Many counts were recorded for this clonotype. The V gene is TRBV30, the J gene TRBJ1-2; 10 bases map to TRBD1. The CDR3 loop spans 17 amino acids. Unmatched junction bases numbered 16, after V lost 1 base and J lost 8 bases. Germline lookup yields CDR1 GTSNPN and CDR2 SVGIG (reference sequence). The CDR3 coding sequence is TGTGCCTGGAGTGGCCTGCCCGACAGGGGGCGAAGGGGCGGCTACACCTTC. Translation: CAWSGLPDRGRRGGYTF.

This clonotype was seen more than once but under ten times. The chain couples TRBV6-6 to TRBJ1-6; D remains unclear. Trimming removed 2 bases from V and 0 bases from J, with 14 bases in between. CDR3 length equals 18 residues. Germline values: CDR1 MNHNY, CDR2 SVGAGI (reference sequence). The CDR3 DNA follows: TGTGCCAGCAGTTACGGGCCAGGAGGGAGCTCCTATAATTCACCCCTCCACTTT. It yields the protein CASSYGPGGSSYNSPLHF.

This clonotype was recorded many times. The chain combines TRBV10-3 with TRBJ2-7, with D perhaps matching TRBD2 (6 bases). Germline V lookup: CDR1 ENHRY, CDR2 SYGVKD. The CDR3 has 14 amino acids. The ends were cut back, 3 bases at V and 5 bases at J, with 14 bases in the middle. CDR3 nucleotides: TGTGCCATCAGTGATACGCTAGCGAGGAACGAGCAGTACTTC. The encoded protein is CAISDTLARNEQYF.

At least ten counts were recorded for this clonotype. The gene calls are TRBV11-2 and TRBJ2-5, with 9 nucleotides matching TRBD1. The germline gives CDR1 SGHAT, CDR2 FQNNGV. The CDR3 length is 16 residues. The V segment lost 2 bases and the J segment 5 bases; nucleotides outside the gene matches: 9. CDR3 in DNA: TGTGCCAGCAGCTTAACCCCCACAGGGGGCAGGGAGACCCAGTACTTC. Its translation: CASSLTPTGGRETQYF.

This clonotype turned up a few times. This chain joins TRBV5-1 and TRBJ1-3, with D possibly being TRBD1 (5 bases). V dropped 4 bases and J dropped 2 bases, with 13 bases sitting between them. This CDR3 comprises 15 residues. Germline CDR1 reads SGHRS; CDR2 reads YFSETQ. CDR3: CASSPPEGTGNTIYF. CDR3 DNA sequence: TGCGCCAGCAGCCCACCGGAGGGGACTGGAAACACCATATATTTT.

This clonotype was recorded many times. V usage is TRBV6-1 and J usage is TRBJ1-6; 8 bases line up with TRBD1. J lost 8 bases, V lost 6 bases, and 9 bases had no gene match. This CDR3 comprises 15 residues. Germline V gives CDR1 MNHNS, CDR2 SASEGT. DNA for the CDR3: TGTGCCAGCAGCCCAGGGGGCATGATCTATTCACCCCTCCACTTT. It yields the protein CASSPGGMIYSPLHF.

The V gene is TRBV10-3, the J gene TRBJ1-1; 11 nucleotides align to TRBD1. CDR1 ENHRY and CDR2 SYGVKD come from the germline V gene. This CDR3 has 14 residues. The V gene end was trimmed by 6 bases and the J gene end by 1 base; junction bases not matched to a gene: 1. DNA of the CDR3: TGTGCCATCAGGGGGACAGGGGGGAACACTGAAGCTTTCTTT. Translated, it gives CAIRGTGGNTEAFF.